The T cell receptor beta chain described here comes from a study of blood T cell repertoires in COVID-19. This CDR3 region has 17 residues. Per germline, CDR1 LGHDT and CDR2 YNNKEL (reference sequence). Trimming stripped 4 bases from V and 1 base from J, with 18 bases between. The method was immunoSEQ multiplex PCR; TCRdb's version includes in-frame clones alone and lacks a portion of them. The sample holds about 210,000 clones, less than 90% seen once. The clonotype comes from a woman older than 75 with COVID-19, enrolled during active disease. Sequences were obtained from peripheral blood. The J gene is TRBJ2-3, the V gene TRBV3-1 (or the pseudogene TRBV3-2), with a possible D match to TRBD1 (5 bases). The CDR3 here is CASSPKGLTTGTDTQYF. The CDR3 coding sequence is TGTGCCAGCAGCCCCAAGGGGCTGACGACTGGCACAGATACGCAGTATTTT.